These 23 T cell receptor beta chains were all obtained from the same sample, sequenced in a study of shared clonotypes between healthy human individuals. Clones were sequenced by immunoSEQ multiplex PCR, and TCRdb holds only the in-frame ones, with some missing. The sample gives about 1.1 million clones, roughly 74% of which show up once; 0.5% to 0.6% is in the top ten. The specimen sequenced was memory CD4+ T cells from PBMCs. Noted subset: CD45RA-negative fraction. The receptors originated from a man between 18 and 35 years old in good health. Some clones in this sample may be carry-over from other donors' samples.

The chain uses TRBV18 and TRBJ2-3; no reliable D call. Trimming took off 3 bases at V and 2 bases at J, with 15 bases between the two ends. Germline values: CDR1 KGHSH, CDR2 LQKENI. The CDR3 has 16 amino acids. DNA for the CDR3: TGTGCCAGCTCACCTACTACAACAGCTACCACAGATACGCAGTATTTT. It is translated as CASSPTTTATTDTQYF.

V and J are TRBV12-5 and TRBJ2-1; 8 bases line up with TRBD2. Germline V gene lookup returns CDR1 LGHNT and CDR2 FRNRAP. The CDR3 spans 15 residues. The V and J ends lost 1 base and 8 bases, in that order; junction bases with no gene match: 7. The CDR3 DNA follows: TGTGCTAGTGGTTTGGACCGATACGGGGGGGATGAGCAGTTCTTC. Protein product: CASGLDRYGGDEQFF.

The chain carries TRBV2 and TRBJ2-5; TRBD2 matches 10 bases. Trimming took 1 base from V and 9 from J; bases not matched to a gene: 2. Germline V gene lookup returns CDR1 SNHLY and CDR2 FYNNEI. The CDR3 extends over 13 amino acids. The CDR3 loop is CASSEVAGGAQYF. CDR3 DNA sequence: TGTGCCAGCAGTGAAGTAGCGGGAGGAGCCCAGTACTTC. The entire variable domain, with the rest obtained from reference TRBV2 and TRBJ2-5, is as follows: EPEVTQTPSHQVTQMGQEVILRCVPISNHLYFYWYRQILGQKVEFLVSFYNNEISEKSEIFDDQFSVERPDGSNFTLKIRSTKLEDSAMYFCASSEVAGGAQYFGPGTRLLVL.

This chain links TRBV28 with TRBJ1-3; D is unresolved. The germline V gene encodes CDR1 MDHEN and CDR2 SYDVKM. This CDR3 spans 16 amino acids. The V end lost 1 base, the J end lost 0 bases, and 10 bases lay between the germline ends. CDR3 sequence: CASSLSGRDSGNTIYF. CDR3 sequence (DNA): TGTGCCAGCAGTTTATCTGGGAGAGACTCTGGAAACACCATATATTTT.

This chain joins TRBV11-2 and TRBJ2-7; 9 positions agree with TRBD2. From germline, CDR1 is SGHAT and CDR2 FQNNGV. The V gene end was trimmed by 1 base and the J gene end by 2 bases; junction bases not matched to a gene: 3. The CDR3 contains 15 residues. CDR3 bases: TGTGCCAGCAGCTTAGCTAGCGGGATCACCTACGAGCAGTACTTC. Amino acids: CASSLASGITYEQYF.

This clone was seen a few times. V gene TRBV6-1 combines with J gene TRBJ2-4, with a tentative D call TRBD2 (5 bases). The V and J ends lost 2 bases and 0 bases respectively, with 17 bases between them. This CDR3 comprises 18 residues. Germline V gene data show CDR1 as MNHNS and CDR2 as SASEGT. Written as DNA, the CDR3 is TGTGCCAGCAGTGAATCCAGACCTTGGGCGGGAGCCAAAAACATTCAGTACTTC. Translation gives CASSESRPWAGAKNIQYF.

The chain links TRBV29-1 to TRBJ2-1, with no clear D. Trimming removed 5 bases at V and 0 bases at J, with 8 bases between. This CDR3 has 13 amino acids. Germline V gene sequence: CDR1 SQVTM, CDR2 ANQGSEA. The CDR3 loop reads CSVLESSYNEQFF. The CDR3 coding sequence is TGCAGCGTTCTGGAAAGCTCCTACAATGAGCAGTTCTTC.

The chain's CDR3 is CATNSRNLGFYGYTF. CDR3 sequence (DNA): TGTGCCACTAACTCGAGAAACCTCGGGTTCTATGGCTACACCTTC. The chain links TRBV19 to TRBJ1-2; no definite D call. The CDR3 has 15 amino acids. The V gene's germline CDR1 is LNHDA and CDR2 SQIVND (reference sequence). Trimming removed 10 bases from V and 4 bases from J, with 22 bases in between.

This clone is a singleton in its sample. V and J are TRBV15 and TRBJ2-1; a possible D gene is TRBD2 (6 bases). In germline, CDR1 is LNHNV, CDR2 YYDKDF (reference sequence). The ends were cut back, 8 bases at V and 5 bases at J, with 28 bases in the middle. The CDR3 contains 18 residues. CDR3 nucleotide sequence: TGTGCCACCCAGCCCCTGCGGGGCGGGACGAGATCAAACAATGAGCAGTTCTTC. Translated, it gives CATQPLRGGTRSNNEQFF.

This clone has only one observation. V and J are TRBV5-1 and TRBJ2-5; a weak D match, TRBD1 (6 bases). This CDR3 has 16 amino acids. V dropped 0 bases and J dropped 2 bases, with 14 bases sitting between them. Looked up from germline, CDR1 is SGHRS and CDR2 is YFSETQ. CDR3 sequence reads: CASSLGTAYNQETQYF. As DNA, the CDR3 is TGCGCCAGCAGCTTGGGGACAGCCTACAATCAAGAGACCCAGTACTTC. Full variable domain (missing parts from reference TRBV5-1 and TRBJ2-5): KAGVTQTPRYLIKTRGQQVTLSCSPISGHRSVSWYQQTPGQGLQFLFEYFSETQRNKGNFPGRFSGRQFSNSRSEMNVSTLELGDSALYLCASSLGTAYNQETQYFGPGTRLLVL.

CDR3 DNA: TGTGCCAGCAGCCAAGATAATGCGGGAGGGGGCACAGATACGCAGTATTTT. It encodes CASSQDNAGGGTDTQYF. The chain uses TRBV4-2 and TRBJ2-3, with TRBD2 matching over 9 bases. V shed 0 bases, J shed 1 base, and the junction held 5 bases outside the gene matches. The CDR3 has 17 amino acids. Germline-derived CDR1 and CDR2 are LGHNA and YNFKEQ.

This clone has just one count. Other DNA sequences in the sample encode the same CDR3. This chain connects TRBV30 to TRBJ2-7; tentative D call: TRBD2 (6 bases). Between the trimmed V and J ends, which lost 3 bases and 4 bases, there was a span of 16 bases. Germline lookup yields CDR1 GTSNPN and CDR2 SVGIG (reference sequence). This CDR3 spans 14 amino acids. CDR3 protein: CAWSAGTFSYEQYF. CDR3 coding DNA: TGTGCCTGGAGCGCCGGGACTTTTAGTTACGAGCAGTACTTC.

V usage is TRBV5-6 and J usage is TRBJ1-2, with 8 bases identical to TRBD1. The J segment lost 10 bases and the V segment lost 0 bases, leaving 5 bases of the junction unmatched. The CDR3 has 13 residues. CDR1 and CDR2 (germline): SGHDT, YYEEEE. CDR3 sequence: CASSLGRGRDYTF. The DNA for the CDR3 is TGTGCCAGCAGCTTGGGCAGGGGGCGCGACTACACCTTC.

The chain employs TRBV5-1 and TRBJ2-4, with TRBD1 matching over 9 bases. This CDR3 comprises 14 residues. Germline CDR1 and CDR2: SGHRS and YFSETQ. After removal of 4 bases from V and 9 bases from J, the junction contained 8 bases not matched to a gene. The chain's CDR3 is CASSPTGGPSIQYF. The DNA for the CDR3 is TGCGCCAGCAGCCCTACAGGGGGCCCGAGCATTCAGTACTTC.

V usage is TRBV5-1 and J usage is TRBJ2-5, with D hard to call. Trimming cost V 2 bases and J 1 base, with 9 bases left between them. CDR1 SGHRS and CDR2 YFSETQ come from the germline V gene. The length of the CDR3 is 14 residues. Here the CDR3 reads CASSLQTLQETQYF. CDR3 DNA sequence: TGCGCCAGCAGCTTACAGACGCTCCAAGAGACCCAGTACTTC.

This clone was counted a single time. A much larger clone lies a single base off, so this may be a read error. The V gene is TRBV25-1, the J gene TRBJ2-7; TRBD1 matches 7 bases. The CDR3 is made up of 13 amino acids. The V gene's germline CDR1 is MGHDK and CDR2 SYGVNS. J gave up 0 bases and V 6 bases, and 2 bases lay outside the gene matches. The CDR3 sequence: CASRGDSSYEQYF. For the CDR3, the DNA is TGTGCCAGCAGGGGGGACAGCTCCTACGAGCAGTACTTC.

This clone showed up many times. The V gene is TRBV6-1, the J gene TRBJ2-7; 8 nucleotides align to TRBD1. The CDR3 is 14 amino acids. CDR1 and CDR2 from the germline V gene are MNHNS and SASEGT. Losses at the gene ends were 4 bases for V and 6 bases for J; bases not matched to a gene: 8. CDR3 residues: CASSAGQGPREQYF. DNA of the CDR3: TGTGCCAGCAGTGCAGGACAGGGACCTCGCGAGCAGTACTTC.

The gene calls are TRBV2 and TRBJ2-7; tentatively, D is TRBD1 (5 bases). The length of the CDR3 is 14 residues. Germline CDR1 is SNHLY and CDR2 is FYNNEI. With 5 bases removed from V and 2 bases from J, the gap between germline ends came to 13 bases. This CDR3 is CASSKNTGPYEQYF. Written as DNA, the CDR3 is TGTGCCAGCAGTAAGAATACAGGCCCCTACGAGCAGTACTTC.

The table lists this clone with a count of one. The V and J genes are TRBV2 and TRBJ1-5; D call uncertain. In germline, CDR1 is SNHLY, CDR2 FYNNEI. CDR3 length equals 15 residues. The V gene lost 1 base and the J gene lost 1 base, with 8 bases spanning the gap. The CDR3, as DNA: TGTGCCAGCAGTGAAGGGGCCGGAAGCAATCAGCCCCAGCATTTT. Translated, it gives CASSEGAGSNQPQHF.

V gene TRBV19 combines with J gene TRBJ2-7; D perhaps matches TRBD1 (6 bases). Germline CDR1 and CDR2: LNHDA and SQIVND (reference sequence). The CDR3 has 14 residues. Trimming removed 1 base from V and 5 bases from J, with 12 bases in between. The CDR3 DNA reads as TGTGCCAGTAGTATAGCCGCCAGGGGTAACGAGCAGTACTTC. It yields the protein CASSIAARGNEQYF.

This chain links TRBV7-9 with TRBJ1-1; D ambiguous. Germline-derived CDR1 and CDR2 are SEHNR and FQNEAQ (reference sequence). The CDR3 extends over 14 amino acids. V lost 0 bases to trimming and J lost 0 bases, with 5 bases between them. CDR3 in DNA: TGTGCCAGCAGCTTAGCTGTGATGAACACTGAAGCTTTCTTT. Protein sequence: CASSLAVMNTEAFF.

V is TRBV7-9 and J is TRBJ2-5; 7 bases match TRBD2. The germline gives CDR1 SEHNR, CDR2 FQNEAQ (reference sequence). The V and J ends lost 3 bases and 5 bases, in that order; junction bases with no gene match: 9. The CDR3 consists of 15 residues. CDR3 amino acids: CASSFLRGDRETQYF. The DNA of the CDR3 is TGTGCCAGCAGCTTCCTTCGGGGGGATCGGGAGACCCAGTACTTC.

The chain carries TRBV2 and TRBJ2-4; D ambiguous. V lost 5 bases to trimming and J lost 3 bases, with 8 bases between them. Germline loops: CDR1 SNHLY, CDR2 FYNNEI. The CDR3 has 13 amino acids. CDR3 DNA sequence: TGTGCCAGCAGTCCAGTGGGCAAAAACATTCAGTACTTC. Protein: CASSPVGKNIQYF. Full variable domain (remainder filled in from reference TRBV2 and TRBJ2-4): EPEVTQTPSHQVTQMGQEVILRCVPISNHLYFYWYRQILGQKVEFLVSFYNNEISEKSEIFDDQFSVERPDGSNFTLKIRSTKLEDSAMYFCASSPVGKNIQYFGAGTRLSVL.